The clone carrying this TCR beta chain was counted only a few times. As yet, its antigen is unknown. The data originate from a study of response to subunit inactivated influenza vaccine. Study conclusions and caveats: Authors suggested seasonal influenza vaccinations each recruit few new T cells.

TCRdb itself ran the RT-PCR reads through MiXCR, one entry per CDR3 protein. The sample lists some 850,000 distinct CDR3 sequences, around 20% seen once, with 9.5% to 13% in the top ten. V lost 6 bases to trimming and J lost 8 bases; unmatched junction nucleotides: 8. The CDR3 runs 13 residues. The J gene is TRBJ1-2, the V gene TRBV12-3 or TRBV12-4; 8 positions match TRBD1. This sample comprised PBMCs from blood, obtained 4 to 6 days after vaccination. The receptor's source is a man in his forties or fifties who received an inactivated influenza vaccine. The CDR3 region has the DNA TGTGCCAGCAGCCACGCAGGGGGCGCGGGCTACACCTTC. This codes for CASSHAGGAGYTF.